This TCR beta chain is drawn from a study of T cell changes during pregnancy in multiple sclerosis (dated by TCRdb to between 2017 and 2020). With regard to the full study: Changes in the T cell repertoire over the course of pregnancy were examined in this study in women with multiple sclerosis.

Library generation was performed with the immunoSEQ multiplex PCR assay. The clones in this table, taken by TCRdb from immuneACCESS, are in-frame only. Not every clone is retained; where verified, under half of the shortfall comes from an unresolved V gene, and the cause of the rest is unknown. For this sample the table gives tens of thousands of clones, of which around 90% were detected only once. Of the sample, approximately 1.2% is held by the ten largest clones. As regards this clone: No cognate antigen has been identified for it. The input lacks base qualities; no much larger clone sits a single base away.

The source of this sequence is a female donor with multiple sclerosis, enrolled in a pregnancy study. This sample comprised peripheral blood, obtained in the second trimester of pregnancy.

CDR3 reads: CASSKDRGEMNTEAFF. The DNA is as follows: TGTGCCAGCAGCAAAGACAGGGGCGAAATGAACACTGAAGCTTTCTTT. The rearrangement joined TRBV21-1 to TRBJ1-1; TRBD1, the table's D call, was not compared with the DNA. TRBV21-1 is a recognized pseudogene. Spanning cysteine to phenylalanine, the CDR3 consists of 16 amino acids. CDR3 DNA only is kept here, 48 bases in frame from base 1.